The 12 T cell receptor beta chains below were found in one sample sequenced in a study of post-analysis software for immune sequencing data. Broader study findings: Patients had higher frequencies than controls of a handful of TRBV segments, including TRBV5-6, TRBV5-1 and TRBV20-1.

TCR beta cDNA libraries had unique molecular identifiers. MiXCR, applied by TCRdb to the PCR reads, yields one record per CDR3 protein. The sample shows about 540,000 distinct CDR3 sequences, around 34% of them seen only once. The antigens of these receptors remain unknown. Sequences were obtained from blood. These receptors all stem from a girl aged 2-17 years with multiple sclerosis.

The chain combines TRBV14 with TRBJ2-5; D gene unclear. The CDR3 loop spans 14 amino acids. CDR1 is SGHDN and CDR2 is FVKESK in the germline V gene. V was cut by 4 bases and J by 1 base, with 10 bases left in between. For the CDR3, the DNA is TGTGCCAGCAGCCGGACGAATCTCCAAGAGACCCAGTACTTC. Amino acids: CASSRTNLQETQYF.

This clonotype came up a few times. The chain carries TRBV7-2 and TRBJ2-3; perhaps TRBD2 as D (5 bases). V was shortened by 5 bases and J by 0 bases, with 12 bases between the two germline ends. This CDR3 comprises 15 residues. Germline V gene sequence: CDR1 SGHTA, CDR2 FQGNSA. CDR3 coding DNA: TGTGCCAGCAGCACCATGTGGACTAGCACAGATACGCAGTATTTT. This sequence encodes CASSTMWTSTDTQYF.

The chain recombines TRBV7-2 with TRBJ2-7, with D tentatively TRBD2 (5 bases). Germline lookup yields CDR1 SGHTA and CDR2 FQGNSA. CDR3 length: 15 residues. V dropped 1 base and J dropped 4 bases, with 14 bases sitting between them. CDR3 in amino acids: CASSLGADLFYEQYF. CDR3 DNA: TGTGCCAGCAGCTTAGGAGCGGACCTTTTTTACGAGCAGTACTTC.

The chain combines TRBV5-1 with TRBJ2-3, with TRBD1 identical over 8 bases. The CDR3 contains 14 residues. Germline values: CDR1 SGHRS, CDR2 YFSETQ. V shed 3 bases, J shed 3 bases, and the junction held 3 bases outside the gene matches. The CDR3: CASSSGGETDTQYF. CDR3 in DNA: TGCGCCAGCAGCTCAGGGGGCGAGACAGATACGCAGTATTTT.

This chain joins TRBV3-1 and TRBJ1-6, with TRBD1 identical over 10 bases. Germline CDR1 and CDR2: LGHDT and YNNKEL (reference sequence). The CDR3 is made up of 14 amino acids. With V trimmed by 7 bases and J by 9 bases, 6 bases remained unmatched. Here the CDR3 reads CASTPGQGSSPLHF. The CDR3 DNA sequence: TGTGCCAGCACCCCGGGACAGGGGTCTTCACCCCTCCACTTT.

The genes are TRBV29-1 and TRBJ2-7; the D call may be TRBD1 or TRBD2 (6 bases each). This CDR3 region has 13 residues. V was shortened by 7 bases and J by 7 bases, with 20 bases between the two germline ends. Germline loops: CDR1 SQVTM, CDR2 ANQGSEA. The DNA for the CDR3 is TGCAGCGAGGAGGGGGGTTACTACAATGAGCAGTACTTC. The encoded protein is CSEEGGYYNEQYF.

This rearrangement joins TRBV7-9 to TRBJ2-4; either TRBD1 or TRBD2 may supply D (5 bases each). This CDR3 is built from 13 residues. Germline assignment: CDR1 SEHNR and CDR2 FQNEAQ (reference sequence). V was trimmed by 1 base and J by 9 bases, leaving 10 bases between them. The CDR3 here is CASSLGDATIQYF. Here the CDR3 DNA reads TGTGCCAGCAGCTTAGGGGACGCAACCATTCAGTACTTC.

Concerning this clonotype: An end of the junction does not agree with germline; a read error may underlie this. CDR3 nucleotide sequence: TGTGCCAGCAGCCTAGCGTTAGTGTGGAGAAACACTGAAGCTTTCTTT. Translation: CASSLALVWRNTEAFF. This chain connects TRBV7-8 to TRBJ1-1; D unclear. Germline V gives CDR1 SGHVS, CDR2 FQNEAQ. The CDR3 is 16 residues long. Full variable domain (remainder filled in from reference TRBV7-8 and TRBJ1-1): GAGVSQSPRYKVAKRGQDVALRCDPISGHVSLFWYQQALGQGPEFLTYFQNEAQLDKSGLPSDRFFAERPEGSVSTLKIQRTQQEDSAVYLCASSLALVWRNTEAFFGQGTRLTVV.

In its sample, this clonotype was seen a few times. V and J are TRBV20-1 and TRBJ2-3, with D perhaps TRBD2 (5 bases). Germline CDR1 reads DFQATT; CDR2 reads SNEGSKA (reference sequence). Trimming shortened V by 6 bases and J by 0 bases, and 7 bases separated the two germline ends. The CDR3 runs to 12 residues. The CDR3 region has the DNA TGCAGTGCCCGGACTAGCACAGATACGCAGTATTTT. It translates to CSARTSTDTQYF.

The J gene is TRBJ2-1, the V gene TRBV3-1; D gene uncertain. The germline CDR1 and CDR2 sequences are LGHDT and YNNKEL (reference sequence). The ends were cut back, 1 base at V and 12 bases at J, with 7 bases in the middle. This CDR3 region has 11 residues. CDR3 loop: CASSQAGGQFF. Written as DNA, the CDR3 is TGTGCCAGCAGCCAAGCGGGTGGGCAGTTCTTC.

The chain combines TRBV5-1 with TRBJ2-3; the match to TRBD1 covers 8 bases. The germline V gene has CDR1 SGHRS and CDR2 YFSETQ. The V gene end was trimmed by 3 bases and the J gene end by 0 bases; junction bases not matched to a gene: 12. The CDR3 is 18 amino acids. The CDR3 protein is CASSSHRGVASSTDTQYF. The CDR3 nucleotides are TGCGCCAGCAGCTCCCACAGGGGGGTGGCCTCTAGCACAGATACGCAGTATTTT.

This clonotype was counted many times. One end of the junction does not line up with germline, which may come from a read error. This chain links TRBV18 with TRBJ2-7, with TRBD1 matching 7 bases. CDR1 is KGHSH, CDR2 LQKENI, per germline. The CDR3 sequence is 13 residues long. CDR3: CASSPGQTYEQYF. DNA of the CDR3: TGCGCCAGCAGCCCGGGACAGACCTACGAGCAGTACTTC.